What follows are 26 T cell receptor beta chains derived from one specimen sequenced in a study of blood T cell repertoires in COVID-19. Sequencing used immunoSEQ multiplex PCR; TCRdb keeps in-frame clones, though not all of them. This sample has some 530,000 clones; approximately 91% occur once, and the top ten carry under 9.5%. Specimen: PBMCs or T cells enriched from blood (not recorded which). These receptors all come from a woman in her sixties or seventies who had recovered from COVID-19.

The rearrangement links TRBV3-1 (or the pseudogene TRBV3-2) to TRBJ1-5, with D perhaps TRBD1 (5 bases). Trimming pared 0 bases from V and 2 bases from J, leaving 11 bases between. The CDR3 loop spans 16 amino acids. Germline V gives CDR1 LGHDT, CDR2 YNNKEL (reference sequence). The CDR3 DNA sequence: TGTGCCAGCAGCCAAGACGGGGGTTTCGGCAATCAGCCCCAGCATTTT. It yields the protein CASSQDGGFGNQPQHF.

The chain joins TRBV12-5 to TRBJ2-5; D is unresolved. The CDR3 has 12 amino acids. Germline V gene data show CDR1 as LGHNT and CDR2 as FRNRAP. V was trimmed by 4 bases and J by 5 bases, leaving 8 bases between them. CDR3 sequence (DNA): TGTGCTAGTGGTTCCGAGCCGGAGACCCAGTACTTC. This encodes CASGSEPETQYF. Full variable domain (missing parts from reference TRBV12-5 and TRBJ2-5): DARVTQTPRHKVTEMGQEVTMRCQPILGHNTVFWYRQTMMQGLELLAYFRNRAPLDDSGMPKDRFSAEMPDATLATLKIQPSEPRDSAVYFCASGSEPETQYFGPGTRLLVL.

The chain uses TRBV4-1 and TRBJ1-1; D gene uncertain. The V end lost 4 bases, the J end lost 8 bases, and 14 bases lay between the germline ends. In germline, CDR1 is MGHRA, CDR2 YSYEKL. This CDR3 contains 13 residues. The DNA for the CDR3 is TGCGCCAGCAGCCTTCCGGGAGGTACAGAAGCTTTCTTT. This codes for CASSLPGGTEAFF.

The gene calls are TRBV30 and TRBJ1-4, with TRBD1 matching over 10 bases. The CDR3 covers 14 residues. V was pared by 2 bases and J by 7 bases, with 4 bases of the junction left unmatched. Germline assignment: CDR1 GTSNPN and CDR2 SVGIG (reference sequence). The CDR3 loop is CAWSPDRGAEKLFF. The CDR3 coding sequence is TGTGCCTGGAGTCCGGACAGGGGGGCTGAAAAACTGTTTTTT.

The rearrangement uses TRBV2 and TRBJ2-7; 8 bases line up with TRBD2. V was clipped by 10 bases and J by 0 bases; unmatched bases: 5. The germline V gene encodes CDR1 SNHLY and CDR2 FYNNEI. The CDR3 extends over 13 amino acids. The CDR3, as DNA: TGTGCCACGGGGGGGGGAAGCTCCTACGAGCAGTACTTC. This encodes CATGGGSSYEQYF.

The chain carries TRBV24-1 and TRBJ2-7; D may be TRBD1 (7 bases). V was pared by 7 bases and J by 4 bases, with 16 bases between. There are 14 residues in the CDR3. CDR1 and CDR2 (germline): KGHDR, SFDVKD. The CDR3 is CATSSAGQSYEQYF. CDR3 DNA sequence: TGTGCCACCAGCTCCGCGGGACAGTCGTACGAGCAGTACTTC.

The CDR3 spells CASSGFGGPPETQYF. CDR3 DNA sequence: TGTGCCAGCAGCGGATTCGGGGGTCCACCAGAGACCCAGTACTTC. This rearrangement joins TRBV2 to TRBJ2-5; perhaps TRBD2 as D (6 bases). Trimming shortened V by 6 bases and J by 4 bases, and 18 bases separated the two germline ends. CDR3 length: 15 amino acids. Germline V gives CDR1 SNHLY, CDR2 FYNNEI.

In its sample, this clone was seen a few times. The CDR3 sequence: CASTRRGGEQYV. CDR3 DNA: TGTGCCAGCACCCGACGGGGGGGCGAGCAGTACGTC. The chain has TRBV28 and TRBJ2-7; 8 bases are shared with TRBD2. With 7 bases clipped from V and 6 bases from J, the junction kept 5 bases outside the gene matches. In germline, CDR1 is MDHEN, CDR2 SYDVKM. CDR3 length equals 12 residues.

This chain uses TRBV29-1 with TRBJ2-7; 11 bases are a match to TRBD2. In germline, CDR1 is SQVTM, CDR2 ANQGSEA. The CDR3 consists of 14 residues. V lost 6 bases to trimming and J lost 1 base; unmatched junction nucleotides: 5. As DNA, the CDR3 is TGCAGCGTCACCCTAGCGGGGGGTTCCTACGAGCAGTACTTC. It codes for CSVTLAGGSYEQYF.

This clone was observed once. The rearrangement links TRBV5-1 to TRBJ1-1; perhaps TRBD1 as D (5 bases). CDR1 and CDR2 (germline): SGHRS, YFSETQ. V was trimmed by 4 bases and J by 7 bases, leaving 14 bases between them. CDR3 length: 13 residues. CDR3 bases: TGCGCCAGCAGCGAAGCAGGGTTTGGTGAAGCTTTCTTT. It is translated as CASSEAGFGEAFF. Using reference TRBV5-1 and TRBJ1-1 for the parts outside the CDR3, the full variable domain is KAGVTQTPRYLIKTRGQQVTLSCSPISGHRSVSWYQQTPGQGLQFLFEYFSETQRNKGNFPGRFSGRQFSNSRSEMNVSTLELGDSALYLCASSEAGFGEAFFGQGTRLTVV.

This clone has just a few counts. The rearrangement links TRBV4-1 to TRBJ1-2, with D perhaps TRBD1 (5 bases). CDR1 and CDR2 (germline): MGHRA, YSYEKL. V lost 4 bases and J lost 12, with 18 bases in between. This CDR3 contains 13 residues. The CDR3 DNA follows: TGCGCCAGCAGCCGCGGGACGGCCTCAGGAAACACCTTC. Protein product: CASSRGTASGNTF.

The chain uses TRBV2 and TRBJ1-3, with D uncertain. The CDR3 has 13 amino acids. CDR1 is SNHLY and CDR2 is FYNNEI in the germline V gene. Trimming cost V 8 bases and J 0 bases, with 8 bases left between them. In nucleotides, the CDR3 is TGTGCCAGCGGTACAGCCTCTGGAAACACCATATATTTT. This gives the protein CASGTASGNTIYF.

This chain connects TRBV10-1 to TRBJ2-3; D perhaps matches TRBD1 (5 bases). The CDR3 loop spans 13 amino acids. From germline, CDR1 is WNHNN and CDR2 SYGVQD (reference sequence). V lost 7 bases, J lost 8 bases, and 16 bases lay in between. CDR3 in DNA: TGCGCCAGCAACTCGGACCTAAGGGGTACGCAGTATTTT. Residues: CASNSDLRGTQYF.

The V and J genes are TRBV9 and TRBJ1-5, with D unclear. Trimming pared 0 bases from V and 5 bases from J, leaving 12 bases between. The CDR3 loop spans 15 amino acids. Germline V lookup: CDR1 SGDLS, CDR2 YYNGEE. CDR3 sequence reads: CASSVGLGGHQPQHF. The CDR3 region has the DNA TGTGCCAGCAGCGTAGGATTGGGAGGGCATCAGCCCCAGCATTTT. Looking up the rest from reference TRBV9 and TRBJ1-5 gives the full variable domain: DSGVTQTPKHLITATGQRVTLRCSPRSGDLSVYWYQQSLDQGLQFLIQYYNGEERAKGNILERFSAQQFPDLHSELNLSSLELGDSALYFCASSVGLGGHQPQHFGDGTRLSIL.

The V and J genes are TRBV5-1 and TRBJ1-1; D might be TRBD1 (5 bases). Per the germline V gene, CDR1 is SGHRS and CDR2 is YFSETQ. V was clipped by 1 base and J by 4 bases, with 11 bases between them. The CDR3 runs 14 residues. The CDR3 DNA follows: TGCGCCAGCAGCTTGAGGGGTCTGGGCACTGAAGCTTTCTTT. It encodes CASSLRGLGTEAFF.

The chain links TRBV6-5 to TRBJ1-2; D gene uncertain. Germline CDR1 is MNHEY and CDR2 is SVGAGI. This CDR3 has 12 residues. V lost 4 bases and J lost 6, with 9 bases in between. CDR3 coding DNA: TGTGCCAGCAGTTCGCAACCTAATGGCTACACCTTC. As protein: CASSSQPNGYTF.

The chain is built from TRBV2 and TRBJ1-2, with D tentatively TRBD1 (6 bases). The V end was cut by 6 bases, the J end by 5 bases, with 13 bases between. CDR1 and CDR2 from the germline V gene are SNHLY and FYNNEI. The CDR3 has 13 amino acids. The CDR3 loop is CASRGDMTYGYTF. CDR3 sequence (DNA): TGTGCCAGCAGGGGGGACATGACTTATGGCTACACCTTC.

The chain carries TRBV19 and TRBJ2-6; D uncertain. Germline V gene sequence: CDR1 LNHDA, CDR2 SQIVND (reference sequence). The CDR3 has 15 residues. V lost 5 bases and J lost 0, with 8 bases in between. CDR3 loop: CASSLSLSGANVLTF. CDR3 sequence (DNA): TGTGCCAGTAGTTTGAGCCTCTCTGGGGCCAACGTCCTGACTTTC.

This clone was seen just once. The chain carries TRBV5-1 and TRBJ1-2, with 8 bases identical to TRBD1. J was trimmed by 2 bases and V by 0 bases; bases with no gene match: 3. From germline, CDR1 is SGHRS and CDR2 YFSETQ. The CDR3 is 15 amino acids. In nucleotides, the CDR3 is TGCGCCAGCAGCTTGGGGGGGACAGGAAACTATGGCTACACCTTC. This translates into CASSLGGTGNYGYTF.

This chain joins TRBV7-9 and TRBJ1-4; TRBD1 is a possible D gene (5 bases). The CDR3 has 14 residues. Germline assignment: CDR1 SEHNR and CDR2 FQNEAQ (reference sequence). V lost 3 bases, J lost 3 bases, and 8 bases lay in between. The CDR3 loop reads CASSLGQANEKLFF. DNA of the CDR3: TGTGCCAGCAGCTTGGGGCAGGCTAATGAAAAACTGTTTTTT.

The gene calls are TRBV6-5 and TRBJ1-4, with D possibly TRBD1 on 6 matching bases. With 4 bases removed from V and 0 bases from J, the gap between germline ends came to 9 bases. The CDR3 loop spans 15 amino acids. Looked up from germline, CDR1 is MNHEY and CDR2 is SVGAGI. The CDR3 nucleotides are TGTGCCAGCAGTTCCCGACAGGCAACTAATGAAAAACTGTTTTTT. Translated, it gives CASSSRQATNEKLFF.

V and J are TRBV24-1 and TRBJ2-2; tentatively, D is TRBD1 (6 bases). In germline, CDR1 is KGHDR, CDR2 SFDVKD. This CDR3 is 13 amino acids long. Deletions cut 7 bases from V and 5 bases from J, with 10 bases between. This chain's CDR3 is CATRSTGTGELFF. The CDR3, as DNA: TGTGCCACCAGATCCACAGGGACCGGGGAGCTGTTTTTT.

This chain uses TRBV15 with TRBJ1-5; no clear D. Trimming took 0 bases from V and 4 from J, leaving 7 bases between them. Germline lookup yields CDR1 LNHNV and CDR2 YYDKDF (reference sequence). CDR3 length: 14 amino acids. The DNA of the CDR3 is TGTGCCACCAGCAGAGATCCCTCTAATCAGCCCCAGCATTTT. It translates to CATSRDPSNQPQHF. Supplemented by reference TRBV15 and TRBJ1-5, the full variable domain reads DAMVIQNPRYQVTQFGKPVTLSCSQTLNHNVMYWYQQKSSQAPKLLFHYYDKDFNNEADTPDNFQSRRPNTSFCFLDIRSPGLGDTAMYLCATSRDPSNQPQHFGDGTRLSIL.

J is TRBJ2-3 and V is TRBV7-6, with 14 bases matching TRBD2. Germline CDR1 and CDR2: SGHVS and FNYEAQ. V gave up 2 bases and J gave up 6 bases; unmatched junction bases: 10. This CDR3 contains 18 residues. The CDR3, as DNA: TGTGCCAGCAGCTTAACCAAGGGACTAGCGGGGGTAACTGATACGCAGTATTTT. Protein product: CASSLTKGLAGVTDTQYF.

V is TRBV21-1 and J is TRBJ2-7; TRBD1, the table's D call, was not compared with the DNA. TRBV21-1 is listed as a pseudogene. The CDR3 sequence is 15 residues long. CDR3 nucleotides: TGTGCCAGCAGCGGTCAGGGGGCCTTATCCTACGAGCAGTACGTC. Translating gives CASSGQGALSYEQYV.

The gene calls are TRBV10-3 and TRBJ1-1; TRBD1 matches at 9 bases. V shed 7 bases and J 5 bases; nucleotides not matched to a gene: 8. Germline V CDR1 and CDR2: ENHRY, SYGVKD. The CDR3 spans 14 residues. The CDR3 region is CAIKRQGDGTEAFF. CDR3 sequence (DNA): TGTGCCATCAAAAGACAGGGGGATGGGACTGAAGCTTTCTTT.